This T cell receptor beta chain derives from a study of T cells in Graves' hyperthyroidism and ophthalmopathy. Findings of the study overall: A median 6.5 months before onset, the model predicted ophthalmopathy.

Concerning this clonotype: Its antigen is not known.

RNA transcripts yielded amplified TCR beta CDR3 regions. The primer set for the first-round RT-PCR of the TCR CDR3 was HTBI. MiXCR was run by TCRdb on the multiplex PCR reads, yielding one entry per CDR3 protein. The sample lists a few hundred thousand distinct CDR3 sequences, less than 20% occurring once. Germline CDR1 MNHEY, CDR2 SVGEGT. CDR3 length equals 14 residues. Trimming stripped 6 bases from V and 3 bases from J, with 14 bases between. The receptor was derived from a man between 18 and 35 years old with Graves' ophthalmopathy. Sequenced material: blood. The rearrangement joins TRBV6-2 or TRBV6-3 to TRBJ1-1; TRBD1 is a possible D gene (6 bases). The CDR3 spells CASRPGARDTEAFF. The CDR3, as DNA: TGTGCCAGCAGGCCGGGGGCGCGGGACACTGAAGCTTTCTTT.